This record concerns one T cell receptor (beta chain) sequence. Its antigen is not known. The CDR3 has 15 amino acids. Germline assignment: CDR1 SGHAT and CDR2 FQNNGV. Trimming at V came to 5 bases and at J to 2 bases, leaving 7 bases not matched to a gene. This entry belongs to a study of lymphopenia after photon versus proton radiotherapy. Study conclusions and caveats: Under photons, naive T cells and diversity fell while effector/memory populations rose. After lymphocyte nadir, photon-treated repertoires showed oligoclonal expansion, especially CD8+ Temra. Larger post-nadir TCR diversity loss correlated inversely with survival in deceased patients.

Libraries were prepared by immunoSEQ multiplex PCR; TCRdb keeps only in-frame clonotypes and omits some of them. The sample carries about 22,000 clones, over 90% recorded once. The clonotype was recovered from a woman in her seventies with pancreatic cancer. Some clones in this sample may be carry-over from other donors' samples. The V and J genes are TRBV11-2 and TRBJ2-3; 7 bases map to TRBD1. Sample: peripheral blood, taken from a patient treated with proton-based radiotherapy. The CDR3 sequence is CASSKTGTDTDTQYF. For the CDR3, the DNA is TGTGCCAGCAGCAAAACCGGGACAGACACAGATACGCAGTATTTT.